The source of this TCR beta chain is a study of cytomegalovirus exposure and HLA in healthy donors. Overall study: Among about 179 million T cells, an earlier analysis found 95 million to 140 million unique TCR beta sequences.

CDR1 is MNHEY and CDR2 is SVGAGI in the germline V gene. The CDR3 sequence is 16 residues long. V lost 0 bases to trimming and J lost 4 bases; unmatched junction nucleotides: 7. With respect to this clone: Antigen specificity is unknown.

The PCR made use of 60 Vbeta and 13 Jbeta primers. This table comes from immunoSEQ multiplex PCR, and its TCRdb copy is limited to in-frame clones, with some not included. The repertoire holds roughly 130,000 clones, with 79% as singletons. Whole-study results and caveats: It was in a later analysis that TCR association rates were seen to vary by HLA locus, highest for DRB1 and lowest for HLA-C.

The specimen sequenced was PBMCs. The gene calls are TRBV6-5 and TRBJ1-2; TRBD1 agrees at 8 bases. This sequence originates from a young man in good health and CMV-seronegative. The CDR3 DNA is TGTGCCAGCAGTTACTCCCAGGGACAGGCAACCTATGGCTACACCTTC. It yields the protein CASSYSQGQATYGYTF.